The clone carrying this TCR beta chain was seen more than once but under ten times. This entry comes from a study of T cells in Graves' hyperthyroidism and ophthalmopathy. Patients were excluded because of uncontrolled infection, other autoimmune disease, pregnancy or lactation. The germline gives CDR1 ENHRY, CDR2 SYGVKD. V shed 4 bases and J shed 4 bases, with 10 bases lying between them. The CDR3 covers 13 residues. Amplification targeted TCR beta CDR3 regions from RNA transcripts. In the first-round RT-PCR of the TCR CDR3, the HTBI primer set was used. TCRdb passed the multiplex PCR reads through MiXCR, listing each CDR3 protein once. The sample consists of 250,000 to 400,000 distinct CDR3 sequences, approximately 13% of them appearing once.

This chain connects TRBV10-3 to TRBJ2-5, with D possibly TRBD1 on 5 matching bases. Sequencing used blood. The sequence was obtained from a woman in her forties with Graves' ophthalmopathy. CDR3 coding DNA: TGTGCCATCAGTGGGGGCATGCCAGAGACCCAGTACTTC. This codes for CAISGGMPETQYF.